The rows below give T cell receptor beta chains drawn from one sample of a study of glioma-infiltrating T cells. TCRdb reanalysed the multiplex PCR reads using MiXCR and keeps one entry per CDR3 protein. The profile shows about 4,900 distinct CDR3 sequences, roughly 32% of them singletons. Sample: glioma tissue, nonneoplastic brain tissue, or PBMCs (not recorded which). The origin of the receptors is a human donor with low-grade glioma or glioblastoma, undergoing nonglioma brain surgery, or in good health (not recorded which). Each CDR3 is given with its conserved first and last residue. Fields, in order: V gene, J gene, D gene, clone size, CDR3 DNA, CDR3 protein. The D gene is left open where the match is weak. Part of the rows lack a size; the others show once, few, many or a class for expanded clones.

>TRBV5-1|TRBJ2-7|TRBD1|many
TGCGCCAGCAGCACCCTACAGGGGTCCTACGAGCAGTACTTC
CASSTLQGSYEQYF
>TRBV10-3|TRBJ1-5|TRBD1|many
TGTGCCTCGCGGGACAGGGATTCGGGTGGTGCTCAGCCCCAGCATTTT
CASRDRDSGGAQPQHF
>TRBV28|TRBJ1-2|-|-
TGCGCCACCGTGACTAACTATGGCTACACCTTC
CATVTNYGYTF
>TRBV20-1|TRBJ1-5|-|-
TGCAGTGATAGAGGGACCGGCAATCAGCCCCAGCATTTT
CSDRGTGNQPQHF
>TRBV19|TRBJ2-5|TRBD1|many
TGTGCCACTAGACCCCGGGACAGGGGTCCCGAGACCCAGTACTTC
CATRPRDRGPETQYF
>TRBV19|TRBJ1-5|-|medium-sized
TGTGCCAGTAGTATAGGAGGGAGCAATCAGCCCCAGCATTTT
CASSIGGSNQPQHF
>TRBV29-1|TRBJ2-5|-|many
TGCAGCGTTGAAGATTCGGGACTTTCAGAGTACTTC
CSVEDSGLSEYF
>TRBV2|TRBJ1-5|-|medium-sized
TGTGCCAGCCAAGGACCGGGGAATCAGCCCCAGCATTTT
CASQGPGNQPQHF
>TRBV5-1|TRBJ2-3|-|many
TGCGCCAGCAGCTTGGGCAGGTGGGACACAGATACGCAGTATTTT
CASSLGRWDTDTQYF
>TRBV12-3/TRBV12-4|TRBJ1-1|-|once
TGTACCAGCAGCAGACTGGGGACCATGAAAACTGAAGCTTTCTTT
CTSSRLGTMKTEAFF
>TRBV20-1|TRBJ1-2|-|medium-sized
TGCAGTGCTAAAATAAACCGGGACACCTATGGCTACACCTTC
CSAKINRDTYGYTF
>TRBV28|TRBJ1-5|-|-
TGTGCCAGCAGTCCTACCTCCGGGACATCTAATCAGCCCCAGCATTTT
CASSPTSGTSNQPQHF
>TRBV6-1|TRBJ2-1|TRBD2|medium-sized
TGTGCCAGCAGTCTGACTAGCGGGGGGGCGAATGAGCAGTTCTTC
CASSLTSGGANEQFF
>TRBV29-1|TRBJ2-3|TRBD2|once
TGCAGCGTGTCGTCAGCGGGGGCCCCGTCACATACGCAGTATTTT
CSVSSAGAPSHTQYF
>TRBV28|TRBJ1-4|TRBD1|-
TGTGCCAGGAGTTTATTAGGGGGCTATGAAAAACTGTTTTTT
CARSLLGGYEKLFF
>TRBV2|TRBJ1-1|TRBD1|medium-sized
TGTGCCAGCATCTGGCCGGGACAGGGTACTGAAGCTTTCTTT
CASIWPGQGTEAFF
>TRBV4-1|TRBJ1-5|-|once
TGCGCCAGCACCCAAGATAAAACTCAGCCCCGGCATTTT
CASTQDKTQPRHF
>TRBV29-1|TRBJ2-5|-|-
TGCAGCGTTACCGCAGGGGCGACTGAGACCCAGTACTTC
CSVTAGATETQYF
>TRBV7-9|TRBJ2-3|TRBD2|medium-sized
TGTGCCAGCAGCACTTTAGCGGGGACCACAGATACGCAGTATTTT
CASSTLAGTTDTQYF
>TRBV12-3/TRBV12-4|TRBJ1-5|TRBD1|medium-sized
TGTGCCAGCAGTTCCGGGACAGGGTCGAGCAATCAGCCCCAGCATTTT
CASSSGTGSSNQPQHF
>TRBV3-1|TRBJ1-5|-|medium-sized
TGTGCCAGCAGCCGGGGGAATCAGCCCCAGCATTTT
CASSRGNQPQHF
>TRBV4-1|TRBJ1-1|TRBD1|medium-sized
TGCGCCAGCAGCCAAGGGTTAAGGGGGCGTCGGACTGAAGCTTTCTTT
CASSQGLRGRRTEAFF
>TRBV27|TRBJ2-4|-|medium-sized
TGTGCCAGCAGTCCAGGAGGGGGCAAAAACATTCAGTACTTC
CASSPGGGKNIQYF
>TRBV6-5|TRBJ2-3|TRBD1|-
TGTGCCAGCAAAGGGACAGCCCTTAGCACAGATACGCAGTATTTT
CASKGTALSTDTQYF
>TRBV3-1|TRBJ2-7|-|many
TGTGCCAGCAGCCAAGGAAACGAGCAGTACTTC
CASSQGNEQYF
>TRBV5-1|TRBJ2-5|TRBD2|medium-sized
TGCGCCAGCAGTAAGCGGGGGGGCCTGGGGGAGACCCAGTACTTC
CASSKRGGLGETQYF
>TRBV27|TRBJ1-2|-|large
TGTGCCAGCAGTTACAGCCCTAACTATGGCTACACCTTC
CASSYSPNYGYTF
>TRBV3-1|TRBJ2-3|-|medium-sized
TGTGCCAGCAGCCAATTCACAGATACGCAGTATTTT
CASSQFTDTQYF
>TRBV7-2|TRBJ1-1|-|-
TGTGCCAGCAGCTTAACAGAAGGCACTGAAGCTTTCTTT
CASSLTEGTEAFF
>TRBV6-5|TRBJ2-1|TRBD1|-
TGTGCCAGCAGTTATCCCGTTGACAGGGCCTATGAGCAGTTCTTC
CASSYPVDRAYEQFF
>TRBV4-1|TRBJ2-2|-|medium-sized
TGCGCCAGCAGCCAAGAGGAGGGACCACCGACCGGGGAGCTGTTTTTT
CASSQEEGPPTGELFF
>TRBV4-1|TRBJ2-3|-|medium-sized
TGCGCCAGCAGCCAAGATGGGACGGGTCCCACAGATACGCAGTATTTT
CASSQDGTGPTDTQYF
>TRBV6-2/TRBV6-3|TRBJ2-3|-|medium-sized
TGTGCCAGCAGTTTCCCGAACACAGATACGCAGTATTTT
CASSFPNTDTQYF
>TRBV7-2|TRBJ2-3|TRBD1|medium-sized
TGTGCCAGCAGTCAAGGGGGCGCGGTGACAGATACGCAGTATTTT
CASSQGGAVTDTQYF
>TRBV3-1|TRBJ1-1|-|medium-sized
TGTGCCAGCAGGTTTGCGGAGAACACTGAAGCTTTCTTT
CASRFAENTEAFF
>TRBV28|TRBJ2-7|-|-
TGTGCCAGCAGTTTATGCAGGGTCAGGGAACCCTTCTACGAGCAGTACTTC
CASSLCRVREPFYEQYF
>TRBV28|TRBJ2-1|-|medium-sized
TGTGCCAGCAATAAGGCCGGGACTGACAATGAGCAGTTCTTC
CASNKAGTDNEQFF
>TRBV24-1|TRBJ2-3|TRBD1|medium-sized
TGTGCCACCAGTGATGACAGGGTTGGAGATACGCAGTATTTT
CATSDDRVGDTQYF
>TRBV14|TRBJ2-1|-|many
TGTGCCAGCAGCCAAGATTGGCAGGGACATCCCAATGAGCAGTTCTTC
CASSQDWQGHPNEQFF
>TRBV20-1|TRBJ2-3|-|large
TGCAGTGCTAGTAAGGGAATGGGCCCAGATACGCAGTATTTT
CSASKGMGPDTQYF
>TRBV28|TRBJ2-1|-|-
TGTGCCAGCATTTTAATCGGGGGGCCCCTTTCCTACAATGAGCAGTTCTTC
CASILIGGPLSYNEQFF
>TRBV4-1|TRBJ2-3|TRBD2|medium-sized
TGCGCCAGCAGCCTACCTAGCGGGGGGACAGATACGCAGTATTTT
CASSLPSGGTDTQYF
>TRBV6-1|TRBJ2-1|TRBD2|-
TGTGCCAGCAGGAAGGGACTAGCATGGAATGAGCGGTGCTTC
CASRKGLAWNERCF
>TRBV29-1|TRBJ2-3|TRBD2|-
TGCAGCGTTGAAGAGTTTTCTAGCGGGGGGGCTAATACGCAGTATTTT
CSVEEFSSGGANTQYF
>TRBV3-1|TRBJ1-1|-|-
TGTGCCAGCAGACAGGTCCCCTGGGGCAATGAAGCTTTCTTT
CASRQVPWGNEAFF
>TRBV27|TRBJ1-1|-|large
TGTGCCAGCAGTCCGCAGGGGAACACTGAAGCTTTCTTT
CASSPQGNTEAFF
>TRBV19|TRBJ1-1|TRBD1|many
TGTGCCAGTACCATTCAGACAGGGGGGCCTGAAGCTTTCTTT
CASTIQTGGPEAFF
>TRBV7-9|TRBJ2-2|-|medium-sized
TGTGCCAGCAGCCAATACACCGGGGAGCTGTTTTTT
CASSQYTGELFF
>TRBV6-6|TRBJ1-1|-|-
TGTGCCAGCAGTTACACTTCGAGGACAGCTTTCACTGAAGCTTTCTTC
CASSYTSRTAFTEAFF
>TRBV3-1|TRBJ2-5|-|-
TGTGCCAGCAGCCAAACGGGACGCGCAGTTCCCCAAGAGACCCAGTACTTC
CASSQTGRAVPQETQYF
>TRBV20-1|TRBJ2-5|TRBD2|medium-sized
TGCAGTGCTAGCGTTCGCGGGGGGGCGTCGGAGACCCAGTACTTC
CSASVRGGASETQYF